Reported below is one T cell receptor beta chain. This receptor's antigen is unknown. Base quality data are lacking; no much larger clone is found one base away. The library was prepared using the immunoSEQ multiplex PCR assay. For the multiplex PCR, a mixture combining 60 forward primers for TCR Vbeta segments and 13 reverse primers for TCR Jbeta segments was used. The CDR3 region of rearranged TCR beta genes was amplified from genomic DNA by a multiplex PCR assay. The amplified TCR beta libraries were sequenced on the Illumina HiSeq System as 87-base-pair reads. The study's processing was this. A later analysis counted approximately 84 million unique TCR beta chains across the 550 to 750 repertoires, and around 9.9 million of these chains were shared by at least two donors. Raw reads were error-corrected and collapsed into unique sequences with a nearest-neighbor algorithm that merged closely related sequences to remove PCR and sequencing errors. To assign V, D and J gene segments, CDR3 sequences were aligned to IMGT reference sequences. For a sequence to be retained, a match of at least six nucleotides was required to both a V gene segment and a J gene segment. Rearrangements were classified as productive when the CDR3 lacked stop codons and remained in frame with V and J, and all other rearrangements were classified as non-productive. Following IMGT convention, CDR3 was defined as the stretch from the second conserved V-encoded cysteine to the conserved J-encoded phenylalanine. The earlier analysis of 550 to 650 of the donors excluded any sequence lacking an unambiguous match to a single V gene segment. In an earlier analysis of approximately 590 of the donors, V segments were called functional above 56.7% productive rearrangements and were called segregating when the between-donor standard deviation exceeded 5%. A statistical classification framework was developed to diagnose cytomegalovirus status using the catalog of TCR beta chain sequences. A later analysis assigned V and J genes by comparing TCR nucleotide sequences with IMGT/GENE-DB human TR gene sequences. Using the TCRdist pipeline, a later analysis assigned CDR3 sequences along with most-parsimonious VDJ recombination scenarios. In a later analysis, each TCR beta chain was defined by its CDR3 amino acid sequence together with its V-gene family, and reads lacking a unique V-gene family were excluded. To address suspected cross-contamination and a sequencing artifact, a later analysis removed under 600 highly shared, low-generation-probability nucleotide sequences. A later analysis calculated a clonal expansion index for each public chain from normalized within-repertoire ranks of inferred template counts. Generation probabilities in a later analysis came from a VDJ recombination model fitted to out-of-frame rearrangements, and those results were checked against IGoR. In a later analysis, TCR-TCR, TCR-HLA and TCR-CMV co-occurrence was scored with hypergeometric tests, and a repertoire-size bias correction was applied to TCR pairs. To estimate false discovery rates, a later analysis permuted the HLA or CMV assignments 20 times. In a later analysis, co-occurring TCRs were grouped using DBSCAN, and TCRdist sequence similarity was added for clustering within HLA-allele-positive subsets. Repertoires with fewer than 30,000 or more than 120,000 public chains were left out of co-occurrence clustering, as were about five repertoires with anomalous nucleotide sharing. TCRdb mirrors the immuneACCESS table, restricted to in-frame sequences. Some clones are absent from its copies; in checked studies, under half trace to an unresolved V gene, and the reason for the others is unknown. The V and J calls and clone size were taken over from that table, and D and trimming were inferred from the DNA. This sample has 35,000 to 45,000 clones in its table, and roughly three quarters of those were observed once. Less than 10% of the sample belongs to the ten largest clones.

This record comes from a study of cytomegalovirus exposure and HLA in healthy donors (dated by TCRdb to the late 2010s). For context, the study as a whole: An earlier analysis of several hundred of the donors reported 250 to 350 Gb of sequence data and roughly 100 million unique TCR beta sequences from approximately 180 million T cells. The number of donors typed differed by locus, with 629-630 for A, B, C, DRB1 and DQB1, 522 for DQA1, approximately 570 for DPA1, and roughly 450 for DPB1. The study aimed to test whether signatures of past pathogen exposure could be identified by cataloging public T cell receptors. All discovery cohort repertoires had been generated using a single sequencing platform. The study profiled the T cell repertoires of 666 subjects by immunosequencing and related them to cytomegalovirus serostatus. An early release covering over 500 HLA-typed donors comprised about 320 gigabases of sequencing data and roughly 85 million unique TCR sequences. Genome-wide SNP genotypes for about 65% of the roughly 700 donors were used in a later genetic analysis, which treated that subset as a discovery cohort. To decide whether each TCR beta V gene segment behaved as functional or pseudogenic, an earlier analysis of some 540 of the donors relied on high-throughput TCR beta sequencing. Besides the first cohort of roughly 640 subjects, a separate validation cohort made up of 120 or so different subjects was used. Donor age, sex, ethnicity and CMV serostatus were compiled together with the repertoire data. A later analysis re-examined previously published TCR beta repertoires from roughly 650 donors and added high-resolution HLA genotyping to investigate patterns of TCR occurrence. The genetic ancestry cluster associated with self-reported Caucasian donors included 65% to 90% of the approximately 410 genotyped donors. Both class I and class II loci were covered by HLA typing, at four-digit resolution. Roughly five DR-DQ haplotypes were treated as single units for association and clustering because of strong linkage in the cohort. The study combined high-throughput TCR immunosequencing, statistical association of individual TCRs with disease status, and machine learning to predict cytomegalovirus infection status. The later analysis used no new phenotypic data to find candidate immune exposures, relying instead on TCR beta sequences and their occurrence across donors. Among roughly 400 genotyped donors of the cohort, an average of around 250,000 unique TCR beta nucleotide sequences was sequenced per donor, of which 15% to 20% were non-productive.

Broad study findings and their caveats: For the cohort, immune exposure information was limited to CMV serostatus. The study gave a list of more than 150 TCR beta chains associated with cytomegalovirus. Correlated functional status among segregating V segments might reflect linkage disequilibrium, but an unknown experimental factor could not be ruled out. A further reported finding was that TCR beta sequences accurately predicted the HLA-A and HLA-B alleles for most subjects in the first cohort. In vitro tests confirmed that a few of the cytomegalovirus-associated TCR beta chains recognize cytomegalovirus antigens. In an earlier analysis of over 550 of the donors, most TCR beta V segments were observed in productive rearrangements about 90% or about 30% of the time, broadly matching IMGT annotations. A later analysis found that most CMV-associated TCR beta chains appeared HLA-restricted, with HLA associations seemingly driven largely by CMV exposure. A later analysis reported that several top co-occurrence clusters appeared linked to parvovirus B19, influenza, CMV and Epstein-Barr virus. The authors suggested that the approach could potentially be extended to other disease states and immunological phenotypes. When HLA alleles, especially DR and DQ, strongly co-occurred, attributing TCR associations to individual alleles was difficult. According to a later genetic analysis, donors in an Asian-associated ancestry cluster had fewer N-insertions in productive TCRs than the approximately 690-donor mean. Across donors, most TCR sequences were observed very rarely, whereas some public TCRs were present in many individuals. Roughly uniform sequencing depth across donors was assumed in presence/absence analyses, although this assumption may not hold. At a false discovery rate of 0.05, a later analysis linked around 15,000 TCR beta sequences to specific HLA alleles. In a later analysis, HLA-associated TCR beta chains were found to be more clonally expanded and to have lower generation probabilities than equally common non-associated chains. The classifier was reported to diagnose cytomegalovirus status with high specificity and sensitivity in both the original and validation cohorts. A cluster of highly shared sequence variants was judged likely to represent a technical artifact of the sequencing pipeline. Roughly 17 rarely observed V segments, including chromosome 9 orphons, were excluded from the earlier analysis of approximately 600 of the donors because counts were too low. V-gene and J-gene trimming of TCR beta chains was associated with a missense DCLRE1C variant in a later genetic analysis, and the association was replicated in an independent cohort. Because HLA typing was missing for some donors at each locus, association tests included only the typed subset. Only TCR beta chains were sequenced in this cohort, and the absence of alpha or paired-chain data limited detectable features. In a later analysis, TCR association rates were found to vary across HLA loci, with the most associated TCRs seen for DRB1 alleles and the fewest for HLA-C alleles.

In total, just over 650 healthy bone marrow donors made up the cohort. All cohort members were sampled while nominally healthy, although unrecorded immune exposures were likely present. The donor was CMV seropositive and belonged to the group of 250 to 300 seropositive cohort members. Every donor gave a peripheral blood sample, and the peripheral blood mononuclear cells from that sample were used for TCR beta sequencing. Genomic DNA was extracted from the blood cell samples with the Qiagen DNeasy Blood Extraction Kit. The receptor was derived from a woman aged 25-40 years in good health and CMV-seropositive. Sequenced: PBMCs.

The bases are TGTGCCAGCAGTGAACCATTCGCAGGGCTCGCTGGAAACACCATATATTTT. It translates as CASSEPFAGLAGNTIYF. In this chain, TRBV6-1 is recombined with TRBJ1-3; TRBD1 is a possible D gene, resting on 5 matching bases. Taken from cysteine to phenylalanine, the CDR3 has 17 residues. Kept here is only the CDR3 DNA, which spans 51 bases and is read in frame from base 1. Based on the germline V gene, the CDR1 and CDR2 sequences are MNHNS and SASEGT. V is pared back by 2 bases and J by 2 bases, with 16 bases lying between the germline termini.